Listed here is a single T cell receptor beta chain. This clone was seen a handful of times. What antigen it recognizes has not been identified. Base qualities are missing; no much larger clone stands one base away. V loses 1 base of germline sequence and J loses 6 bases, and the interval between the two ends is 12 bases. CDR1 is given as MGHRA and CDR2 as YSYEKL, both from the germline V gene. From cysteine to phenylalanine, the CDR3 is 15 amino acids long. Solely the CDR3 DNA is kept, with 45 bases framed from the first base. The record originates from a study of CD8+ T cells in alopecia areata (dated by TCRdb to 2017 to 2018). About the investigation overall: The treated patients, all with moderate-to-severe alopecia areata, were enrolled in an open-label pilot trial of oral tofacitinib given at 5 to 10 mg twice daily. Biopsies were taken from tofacitinib-treated patients at baseline and at 4 and 24 weeks of treatment, and a later scalp biopsy was taken in several of the tofacitinib-treated patients. The RNA source kit depended on sample type: the PAXgene miRNA kit for fixed scalp, the miRNeasy kit for PBMCs, and the RNeasy kit for mouse skin. Amplification of TCRbeta CDR3 regions was done by immunoSEQ multiplex PCR using 35 Vbeta forward primers and 13 Jbeta reverse primers. Scalp tissue and sorted CD4+ and CD8+ peripheral blood T cells from patchy and totalis/universalis alopecia areata patients and from healthy controls were covered by human TCRbeta sequencing. Disease severity in treated patients was measured with the SALT score, which quantifies the percentage of affected scalp surface area. The study used high-throughput TCRbeta sequencing to examine T cell clonal expansion in alopecia areata, in both the C3H/HeJ mouse model and human patients. Scalp clonality was compared among normal scalp (n=4), patchy alopecia areata scalp (n=8), and alopecia totalis/universalis scalp (n=8). Tofacitinib was administered for 6 to 18 months, and 6 months of follow-up off drug were then conducted to assess delayed response and recurrence.

The sample's time point label, decoded: roughly 26 weeks on oral tofacitinib. This specimen's treatment or condition label, per the study, means: oral pan-JAK inhibitor, 5-10 mg twice daily. From alopecia areata patients, peripheral blood was collected along with lesional scalp punch biopsies. After PBMCs were isolated by density centrifugation and stained for CD3, CD4 and CD8, a FACSAria was used to sort CD4+ and CD8+ T cells. The library was obtained by the immunoSEQ multiplex PCR assay. RNA was extracted from all samples and reverse transcribed into cDNA as template for TCR sequencing. SuperScript III was used for first-strand cDNA synthesis, primed with a 2:1 mix of oligo-dT and random hexamers. A synthetic immune receptor repertoire was used to gauge amplification bias, and whatever bias remained was removed computationally. Per the original workflow: Raw reads were preprocessed to remove errors, and CDR3 was defined by IMGT conventions from the conserved cysteine to phenylalanine. Clonality was computed as 1 minus the Shannon entropy, with the entropy normalized by log2 of the number of productive unique TCRs. Whether scalp clones were CD4 or CD8 was inferred by matching scalp TCRbeta sequences against CD4 and CD8 repertoires sorted from blood. Sourced from immuneACCESS, this table was stored by TCRdb with only in-frame sequences that have V and J called. A share of the clones is absent; for the studies checked, an unresolved V gene accounts for under half, and the remainder has no known explanation. For V, J and clone size, that table is used; D and trimming come from the DNA. Counted in this sample were some 88,000 clones; 44% of them appeared once. 15% to 20% of the sample lies in the top ten.

On the study overall, not on this receptor specifically: Many expanded lesional clones were found to persist in scalp and blood during tofacitinib treatment, and relapse after treatment cessation may be partly explained by this persistence. Compared with normal scalp, lesional scalp had higher clonality and more expanded CD8+ clones, particularly in alopecia totalis/universalis, a pattern that suggests antigenic drive. Resident alphabeta T cells in normal human skin are also sequenced, complicating scalp TCR repertoire analysis, unlike mouse skin dominated by gammadelta T cells. With tofacitinib, both scalp clonality and the number of expanded CD8+ clones among the top 100 scalp clones went down significantly. Because the treated cohort was small and had just a single nonresponder, larger studies are needed to establish links between baseline CD8+ expansion and response. Shared TCR sequences between patients were less evident than in mice, which may be partly attributable to HLA diversity in the patient population.

The sequence was collected from a human donor with alopecia areata. The sequencing used CD8+ T cells sorted from blood, collected at week 24, from a patient treated with tofacitinib. This receptor chain uses TRBV4-1 and TRBJ2-2; TRBD1 is a possible D gene, resting on 6 matching bases. The sequence in DNA is TGCGCCAGCAGCCAAGGGGACATGTTCGCCGGGGAGCTGTTTTTT. It encodes CASSQGDMFAGELFF.